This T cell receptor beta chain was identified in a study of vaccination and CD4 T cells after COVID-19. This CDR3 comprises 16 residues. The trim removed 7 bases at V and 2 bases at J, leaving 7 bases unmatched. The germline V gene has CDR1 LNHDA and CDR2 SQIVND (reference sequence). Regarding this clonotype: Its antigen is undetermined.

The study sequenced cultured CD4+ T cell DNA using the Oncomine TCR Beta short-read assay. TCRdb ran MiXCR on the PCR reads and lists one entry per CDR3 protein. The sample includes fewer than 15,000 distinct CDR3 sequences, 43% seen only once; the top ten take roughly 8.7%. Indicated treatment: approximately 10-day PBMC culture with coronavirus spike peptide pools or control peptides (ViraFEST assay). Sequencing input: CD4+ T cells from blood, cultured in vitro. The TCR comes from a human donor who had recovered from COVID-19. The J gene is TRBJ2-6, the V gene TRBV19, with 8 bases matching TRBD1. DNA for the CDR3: TGTGCCAGTAAACAGGGGGTCTTCACTGGGGCCAACGTCCTGACTTTC. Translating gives CASKQGVFTGANVLTF.